This T cell receptor (beta chain) was sequenced for a study of blood T cell repertoires in COVID-19. About the study: There were acute and convalescent COVID-19 samples, and they came from the United States, Italy and Spain. The cDNA or gDNA used as material had been derived from T cells, B-cell-depleted T cells, or PBMCs.

Trimming pared 1 base from V and 1 base from J, leaving 7 bases between. The CDR3 runs 14 residues. Germline CDR1 reads MGHRA; CDR2 reads YSYEKL. How the authors handled the data: Amplification of reference gene primers provided the estimated nucleated cell counts. Clones were read by immunoSEQ multiplex PCR, and TCRdb kept only the in-frame ones, dropping some. That table furnishes V, J and clone size, whereas the DNA furnished D and trimming. The table shows 300,000 or so clones, with 85% to 90% occurring only once. This clone was seen a handful of times. V is TRBV4-1 and J is TRBJ2-5; D not resolved. The sequencing sample was made of peripheral blood. This TCR was recovered from a woman aged 40 to 50 with acute or convalescent COVID-19. DNA of the CDR3: TGCGCCAGCAGCCAAGCCTGGGCCCAAGAGACCCAGTACTTC. Translated: CASSQAWAQETQYF.